These 25 T cell receptor beta chains came from one sample sequenced in a study of T cell changes during pregnancy in multiple sclerosis. The protocol was immunoSEQ multiplex PCR, while the TCRdb copy is restricted to in-frame clones and leaves out a portion. The table has some 19,000 clones, about 87% seen once. This specimen consisted of CD8+ T cells from peripheral blood mononuclear cells, obtained after pregnancy. The receptors shown here come from a female donor in good health, enrolled as a control in a pregnancy study.

The gene calls are TRBV2 and TRBJ2-1; TRBD2 matches 8 bases. The CDR3 length is 14 residues. V shed 8 bases, J shed 7 bases, and the junction held 10 bases outside the gene matches. The germline V gene encodes CDR1 SNHLY and CDR2 FYNNEI. The DNA for the CDR3 is TGTGCCAGCCCTGAGCGGGGGCCGGGGAATGAGCAGTTCTTC. Translation gives CASPERGPGNEQFF. The full variable domain, its missing parts supplied by reference TRBV2 and TRBJ2-1, is EPEVTQTPSHQVTQMGQEVILRCVPISNHLYFYWYRQILGQKVEFLVSFYNNEISEKSEIFDDQFSVERPDGSNFTLKIRSTKLEDSAMYFCASPERGPGNEQFFGPGTRLTVL.

The chain has TRBV4-2 and TRBJ1-1; D is unresolved. The ends were cut back, 1 base at V and 5 bases at J, with 11 bases in the middle. This CDR3 spans 14 amino acids. Germline values: CDR1 LGHNA, CDR2 YNFKEQ. Written as DNA, the CDR3 is TGTGCCAGCAGCCAAGGCCCCTCGGGGACTGAAGCTTTCTTT. It encodes CASSQGPSGTEAFF.

This rearrangement joins TRBV7-2 to TRBJ2-7; 9 bases agree with TRBD2. The CDR3 spans 14 residues. Germline V gene sequence: CDR1 SGHTA, CDR2 FQGNSA. J was trimmed by 4 bases and V by 5 bases; bases with no gene match: 6. CDR3 nucleotide sequence: TGTGCCAGCAGCCTTAGCGGGGGAAATTACGAGCAGTACTTC. It codes for CASSLSGGNYEQYF.

V usage is TRBV6-5 and J usage is TRBJ1-1, with D possibly matching TRBD1 (5 bases). This CDR3 is 15 amino acids long. CDR1 MNHEY and CDR2 SVGAGI come from the germline V gene. Deletions cut 7 bases from V and 4 bases from J, with 19 bases between. The DNA for the CDR3 is TGTGCCAGCACCGAGGGCGGGGGAGGGGTCACTGAAGCTTTCTTT. Translation gives CASTEGGGGVTEAFF.

V usage is TRBV9 and J usage is TRBJ1-4; the D gene is possibly TRBD1 (5 bases). From germline, CDR1 is SGDLS and CDR2 YYNGEE. The CDR3 sequence is 17 residues long. V shed 2 bases and J shed 8 bases, with 22 bases lying between them. The CDR3, as DNA: TGTGCCAGCAGCGTGGGCGGCAGGGCGTACGGCTCCGAAAAACTGTTTTTT. Amino acid sequence: CASSVGGRAYGSEKLFF.

This chain uses TRBV5-1 with TRBJ1-6; 7 bases are shared with TRBD1. The CDR3 runs 17 residues. The V gene end was trimmed by 0 bases and the J gene end by 7 bases; junction bases not matched to a gene: 10. CDR1 and CDR2 from the germline V gene are SGHRS and YFSETQ. The CDR3 loop reads CASSLGTLTGTNSPLHF. For the CDR3, the DNA is TGCGCCAGCAGCTTGGGGACTCTGACAGGGACCAATTCACCCCTCCACTTT.

This chain joins TRBV7-9 and TRBJ2-7, with D maybe TRBD2 (5 bases). V was clipped by 4 bases and J by 0 bases, with 16 bases between them. The CDR3 sequence is 16 residues long. From germline, CDR1 is SEHNR and CDR2 FQNEAQ (reference sequence). Written as DNA, the CDR3 is TGTGCCAGCAGCTCTGTCAGCGCCGGGATCTCCTACGAGCAGTACTTC. Translating gives CASSSVSAGISYEQYF.

The chain carries TRBV7-6 and TRBJ2-1; D is unresolved. The germline V gene encodes CDR1 SGHVS and CDR2 FNYEAQ. This CDR3 is built from 13 residues. The V and J ends lost 5 bases and 6 bases respectively, with 11 bases between them. The DNA of the CDR3 is TGTGCCAGCAGCCAGCTCAAGCGCAATGAGCAGTTCTTC. This translates into CASSQLKRNEQFF.

The chain recombines TRBV9 with TRBJ2-2; the match to TRBD1 covers 8 bases. The CDR3 totals 16 residues. From germline, CDR1 is SGDLS and CDR2 YYNGEE. J gave up 3 bases and V 4 bases, and 8 bases lay outside the gene matches. In DNA, the CDR3 is TGTGCCAGCAGCATCAACAGGGGGAAGGACACCGGGGAGCTGTTTTTT. It specifies CASSINRGKDTGELFF.

This clone has only one observation. The chain joins TRBV6-1 to TRBJ2-7; TRBD2 might be the D (7 bases). V lost 1 base and J lost 2, with 12 bases in between. Germline values: CDR1 MNHNS, CDR2 SASEGT. This CDR3 contains 15 residues. This chain's CDR3 is CASSEGGGLTYEQYF. Here the CDR3 DNA reads TGTGCCAGCAGTGAAGGGGGGGGCTTAACCTACGAGCAGTACTTC.

This chain uses TRBV6-5 with TRBJ1-2; 9 bases match TRBD1. Unmatched junction bases numbered 5, after V lost 2 bases and J lost 4 bases. The CDR3 is made up of 15 amino acids. CDR1 and CDR2 from the germline V gene are MNHEY and SVGAGI. CDR3 in amino acids: CASSYGQGFTYGYTF. The CDR3 DNA reads as TGTGCCAGCAGTTACGGACAGGGGTTCACCTATGGCTACACCTTC.

The gene calls are TRBV4-1 and TRBJ1-5; D is possibly TRBD1 (5 bases). Trimming pared 5 bases from V and 7 bases from J, leaving 21 bases between. This CDR3 region has 16 residues. The V gene's germline CDR1 is MGHRA and CDR2 YSYEKL. Here the CDR3 reads CASSNTYGQGKQPQHF. Here the CDR3 DNA reads TGCGCCAGCAGCAATACGTACGGCCAGGGTAAGCAGCCCCAGCATTTT.

As for this clone: Distinct nucleotide sequences in the sample also encode this CDR3. The J gene is TRBJ2-7, the V gene TRBV4-1; maybe TRBD2 (5 bases). V was clipped by 6 bases and J by 4 bases, with 13 bases between them. The CDR3 has 13 residues. Germline loops: CDR1 MGHRA, CDR2 YSYEKL. The CDR3 region is CASSQTSGYEQYF. The CDR3 DNA is TGCGCCAGCAGTCAGACTTCGGGATACGAGCAGTACTTC.

The chain carries TRBV6-6 and TRBJ2-7, with TRBD1 matching 9 bases. The trim removed 7 bases at V and 6 bases at J, leaving 7 bases unmatched. The CDR3 contains 13 residues. Germline CDR1 reads MNHNY; CDR2 reads SVGAGI (reference sequence). The CDR3 DNA reads as TGTGCCAGCACGGGGACAGGGTCCCCCGAGCAGTACTTC. Its translation is CASTGTGSPEQYF.

This chain links TRBV9 with TRBJ1-2; D not resolved. The CDR3 covers 13 residues. V lost 0 bases to trimming and J lost 5 bases, with 8 bases between them. Germline CDR1 and CDR2: SGDLS and YYNGEE. The CDR3 nucleotides read TGTGCCAGCAGCGTAGAGAGTGATTATGGCTACACCTTC. Residues: CASSVESDYGYTF.

The chain employs TRBV11-2 and TRBJ2-1; tentative D call: TRBD2 (7 bases). This CDR3 has 14 amino acids. Trimming pared 5 bases from V and 6 bases from J, leaving 14 bases between. In germline, CDR1 is SGHAT, CDR2 FQNNGV. CDR3 protein: CASSPLRGPNEQFF. As DNA, the CDR3 is TGTGCCAGCAGCCCCTTGCGGGGGCCCAATGAGCAGTTCTTC.

The genes are TRBV27 and TRBJ1-2, with a possible D match to TRBD1 (5 bases). V was shortened by 6 bases and J by 8 bases, with 22 bases between the two germline ends. The CDR3 has 15 residues. Germline lookup yields CDR1 MNHEY and CDR2 SMNVEV (reference sequence). CDR3 sequence: CASSRGDWSGGGYTF. The CDR3 DNA reads as TGTGCCAGCAGCCGCGGGGACTGGTCGGGTGGGGGCTACACCTTC.

The chain's CDR3 is CASSLETGDGLETQYF. The CDR3 coding sequence is TGTGCCAGCAGCCTTGAAACAGGGGACGGCTTGGAGACCCAGTACTTC. J is TRBJ2-5 and V is TRBV11-1; 7 nucleotides align to TRBD1. This CDR3 spans 16 amino acids. The V gene end was trimmed by 5 bases and the J gene end by 5 bases; junction bases not matched to a gene: 14. CDR1 SGHAT and CDR2 FQDESV come from the germline V gene (reference sequence).

The V and J genes are TRBV6-6 and TRBJ2-3; a possible D gene is TRBD2 (7 bases). CDR3 length: 14 residues. Trimming pared 7 bases from V and 4 bases from J, leaving 15 bases between. Germline values: CDR1 MNHNY, CDR2 SVGAGI (reference sequence). The CDR3 spells CASTQGRGADTQYF. For the CDR3, the DNA is TGTGCCAGCACCCAGGGGAGGGGGGCAGATACGCAGTATTTT.

Only one count was recorded for this clone. This chain links TRBV19 with TRBJ2-5, with 9 bases identical to TRBD1. The CDR3 loop spans 13 amino acids. V shed 7 bases, J shed 3 bases, and the junction held 3 bases outside the gene matches. CDR1 LNHDA and CDR2 SQIVND come from the germline V gene (reference sequence). CDR3 residues: CASTRQGEETQYF. CDR3 nucleotides: TGTGCCAGTACCCGACAGGGGGAAGAGACCCAGTACTTC.

The chain employs TRBV14 and TRBJ2-3; D uncertain. Per the germline V gene, CDR1 is SGHDN and CDR2 is FVKESK. The CDR3 is 14 amino acids. V shed 0 bases and J shed 11 bases, with 15 bases lying between them. DNA of the CDR3: TGTGCCAGCAGCCAAGAGACCCACATCCCAGGGCAGTATTTT. Translated: CASSQETHIPGQYF.

This CDR3 reads CASSESPRTGLLEKLFF. CDR3 nucleotides: TGTGCCAGCAGTGAAAGCCCCAGGACAGGTCTCCTGGAAAAACTGTTTTTT. The chain is built from TRBV2 and TRBJ1-4, with 7 bases identical to TRBD1. CDR3 length: 17 amino acids. Trimming cost V 2 bases and J 8 bases; bases outside gene matches: 14. Germline lookup yields CDR1 SNHLY and CDR2 FYNNEI.

In DNA form, the CDR3 reads TGTGCCATCTCTCTATCGGGGACAGGGGACTACGAGCAGTACTTC. As protein: CAISLSGTGDYEQYF. The rearrangement joins TRBV7-8 to TRBJ2-7; 10 bases are shared with TRBD1. V shed 10 bases, J shed 3 bases, and the junction held 12 bases outside the gene matches. This CDR3 comprises 15 residues. Germline values: CDR1 SGHVS, CDR2 FQNEAQ.

This chain joins TRBV7-9 and TRBJ2-5, with TRBD1 identical over 7 bases. The CDR3 runs to 14 residues. The V segment lost 1 base and the J segment 3 bases; nucleotides outside the gene matches: 2. Germline loops: CDR1 SEHNR, CDR2 FQNEAQ (reference sequence). For the CDR3, the DNA is TGTGCCAGCAGCTTAGTCACAGGGGAAGAGACCCAGTACTTC. This sequence encodes CASSLVTGEETQYF. Combining the CDR3 with reference TRBV7-9 and TRBJ2-5 gives the whole variable domain DTGVSQNPRHKITKRGQNVTFRCDPISEHNRLYWYRQTLGQGPEFLTYFQNEAQLEKSRLLSDRFSAERPKGSFSTLEIQRTEQGDSAMYLCASSLVTGEETQYFGPGTRLLVL.

The V gene is TRBV18, the J gene TRBJ1-1, with 8 bases that match TRBD1. V shed 3 bases and J 5 bases; nucleotides not matched to a gene: 14. This CDR3 has 17 residues. Germline V gene sequence: CDR1 KGHSH, CDR2 LQKENI. The CDR3 sequence: CASSPLDRAASWTEAFF. The CDR3 region has the DNA TGTGCCAGCTCACCGTTGGACAGGGCGGCTTCGTGGACTGAAGCTTTCTTT.